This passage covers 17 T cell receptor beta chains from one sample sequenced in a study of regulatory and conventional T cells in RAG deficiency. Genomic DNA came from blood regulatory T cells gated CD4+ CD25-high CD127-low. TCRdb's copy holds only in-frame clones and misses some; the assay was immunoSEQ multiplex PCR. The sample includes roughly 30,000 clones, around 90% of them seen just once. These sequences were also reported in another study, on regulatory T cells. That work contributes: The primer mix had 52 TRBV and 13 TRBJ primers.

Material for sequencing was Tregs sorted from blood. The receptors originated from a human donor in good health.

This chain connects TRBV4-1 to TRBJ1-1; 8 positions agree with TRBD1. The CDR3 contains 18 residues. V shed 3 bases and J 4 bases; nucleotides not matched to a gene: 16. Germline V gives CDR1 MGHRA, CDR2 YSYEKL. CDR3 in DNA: TGCGCCAGCAGCCACCGCGAGACAGGGGTTATTATGGGCACTGAAGCTTTCTTT. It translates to CASSHRETGVIMGTEAFF.

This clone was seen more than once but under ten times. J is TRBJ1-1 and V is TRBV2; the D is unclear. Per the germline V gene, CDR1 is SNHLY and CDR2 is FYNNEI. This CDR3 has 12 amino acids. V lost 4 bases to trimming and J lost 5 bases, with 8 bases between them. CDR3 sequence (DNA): TGTGCCAGCAGTGTAAGGGAAACTGAAGCTTTCTTT. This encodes CASSVRETEAFF.

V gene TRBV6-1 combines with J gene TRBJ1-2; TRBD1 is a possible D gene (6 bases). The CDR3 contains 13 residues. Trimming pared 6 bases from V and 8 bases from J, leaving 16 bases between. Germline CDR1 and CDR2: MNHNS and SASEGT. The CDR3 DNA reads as TGTGCCAGCAGCCTACTGGGGGCCGCGGGCTACACCTTC. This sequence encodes CASSLLGAAGYTF.

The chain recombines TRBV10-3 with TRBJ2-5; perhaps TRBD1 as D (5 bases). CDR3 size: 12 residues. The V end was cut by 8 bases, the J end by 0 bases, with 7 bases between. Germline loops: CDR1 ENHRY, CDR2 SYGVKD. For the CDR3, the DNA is TGTGCCATCGGGGCGAACCAAGAGACCCAGTACTTC. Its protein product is CAIGANQETQYF.

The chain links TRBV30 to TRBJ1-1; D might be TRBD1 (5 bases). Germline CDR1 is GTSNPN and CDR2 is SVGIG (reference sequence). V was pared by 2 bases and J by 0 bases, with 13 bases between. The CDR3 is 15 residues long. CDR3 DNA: TGTGCCTGGAGTCCAAGGACACGAATGAACACTGAAGCTTTCTTT. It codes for CAWSPRTRMNTEAFF.

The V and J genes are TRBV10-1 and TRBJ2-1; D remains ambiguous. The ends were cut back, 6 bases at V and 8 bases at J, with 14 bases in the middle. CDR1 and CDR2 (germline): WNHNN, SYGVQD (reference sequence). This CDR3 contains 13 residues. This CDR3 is CASSGLARDEQFF. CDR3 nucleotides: TGCGCCAGCAGCGGGCTTGCCCGGGATGAGCAGTTCTTC.

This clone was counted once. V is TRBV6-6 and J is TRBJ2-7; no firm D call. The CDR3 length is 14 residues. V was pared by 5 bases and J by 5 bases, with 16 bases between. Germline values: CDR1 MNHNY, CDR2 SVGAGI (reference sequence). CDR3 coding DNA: TGTGCCAGCAGTACCAGAATGGAAGTAGACGAGCAGTACTTC. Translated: CASSTRMEVDEQYF.

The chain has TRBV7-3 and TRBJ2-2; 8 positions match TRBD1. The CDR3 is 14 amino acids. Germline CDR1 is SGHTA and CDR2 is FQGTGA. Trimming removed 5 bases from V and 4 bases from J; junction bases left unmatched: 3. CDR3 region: CASSPQGATGELFF. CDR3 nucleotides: TGTGCCAGCAGCCCGCAGGGGGCCACCGGGGAGCTGTTTTTT.

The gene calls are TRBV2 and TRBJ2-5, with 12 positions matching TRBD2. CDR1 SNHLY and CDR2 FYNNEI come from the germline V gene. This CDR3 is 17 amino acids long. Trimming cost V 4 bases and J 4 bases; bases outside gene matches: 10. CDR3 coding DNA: TGTGCCAGCAGTGTGGCTAGCGGGGGGGTACGTTCAGAGACCCAGTACTTC. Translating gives CASSVASGGVRSETQYF.

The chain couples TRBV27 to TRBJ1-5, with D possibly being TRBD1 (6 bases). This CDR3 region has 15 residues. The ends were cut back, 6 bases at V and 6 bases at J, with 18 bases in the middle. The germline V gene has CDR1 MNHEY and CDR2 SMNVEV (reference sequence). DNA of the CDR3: TGTGCCAGCAGGGCCCTGGGGGGGGCTAGTCAGCCCCAGCATTTT. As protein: CASRALGGASQPQHF.

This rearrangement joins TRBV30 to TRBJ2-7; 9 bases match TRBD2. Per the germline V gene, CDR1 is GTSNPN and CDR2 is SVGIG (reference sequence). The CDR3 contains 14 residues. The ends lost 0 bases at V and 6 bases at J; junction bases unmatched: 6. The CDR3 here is CAWSVRGGASEQYF. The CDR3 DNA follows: TGTGCCTGGAGTGTACGCGGGGGGGCGTCCGAGCAGTACTTC.

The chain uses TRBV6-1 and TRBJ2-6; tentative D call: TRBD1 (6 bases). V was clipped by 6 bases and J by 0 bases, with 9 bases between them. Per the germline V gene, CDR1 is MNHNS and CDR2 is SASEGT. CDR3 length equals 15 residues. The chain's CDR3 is CASSLGGSGANVLTF. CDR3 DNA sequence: TGTGCCAGCAGCCTAGGGGGCTCTGGGGCCAACGTCCTGACTTTC.

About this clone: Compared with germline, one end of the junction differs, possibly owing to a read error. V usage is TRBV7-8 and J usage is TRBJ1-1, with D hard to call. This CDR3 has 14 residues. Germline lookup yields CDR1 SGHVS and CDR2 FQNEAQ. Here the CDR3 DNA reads TGTGCCAGCAGCCTAGCAAGGCCTCACACTGAAGCTTTCTTT. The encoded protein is CASSLARPHTEAFF.

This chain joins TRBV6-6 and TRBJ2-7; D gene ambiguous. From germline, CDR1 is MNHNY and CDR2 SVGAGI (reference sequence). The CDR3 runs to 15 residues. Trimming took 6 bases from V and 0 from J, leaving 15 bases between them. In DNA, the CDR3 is TGTGCCAGCAGCAGTAGGACGCACAGCTCCTACGAGCAGTACTTC. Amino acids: CASSSRTHSSYEQYF.

Here the CDR3 reads CASSFPGTGRKNEQFF. In nucleotides, the CDR3 is TGTGCCAGCAGTTTTCCCGGGACAGGGAGGAAAAATGAGCAGTTCTTC. V gene TRBV2 combines with J gene TRBJ2-1; TRBD1 aligns across 9 bases. This CDR3 is built from 16 residues. The ends lost 5 bases at V and 7 bases at J; junction bases unmatched: 12. Germline V CDR1 and CDR2: SNHLY, FYNNEI.

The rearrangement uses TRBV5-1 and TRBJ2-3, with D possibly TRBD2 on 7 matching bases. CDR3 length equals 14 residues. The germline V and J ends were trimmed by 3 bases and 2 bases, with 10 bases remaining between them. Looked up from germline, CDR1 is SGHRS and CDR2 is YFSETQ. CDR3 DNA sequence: TGCGCCAGCAGCTGGGGGGGGGCCACAGATACGCAGTATTTT. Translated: CASSWGGATDTQYF.

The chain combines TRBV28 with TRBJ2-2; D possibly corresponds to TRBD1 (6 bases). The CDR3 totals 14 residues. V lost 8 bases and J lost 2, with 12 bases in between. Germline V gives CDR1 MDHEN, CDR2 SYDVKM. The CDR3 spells CASAKQGNTGELFF. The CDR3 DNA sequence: TGTGCCAGCGCTAAACAGGGAAACACCGGGGAGCTGTTTTTT.